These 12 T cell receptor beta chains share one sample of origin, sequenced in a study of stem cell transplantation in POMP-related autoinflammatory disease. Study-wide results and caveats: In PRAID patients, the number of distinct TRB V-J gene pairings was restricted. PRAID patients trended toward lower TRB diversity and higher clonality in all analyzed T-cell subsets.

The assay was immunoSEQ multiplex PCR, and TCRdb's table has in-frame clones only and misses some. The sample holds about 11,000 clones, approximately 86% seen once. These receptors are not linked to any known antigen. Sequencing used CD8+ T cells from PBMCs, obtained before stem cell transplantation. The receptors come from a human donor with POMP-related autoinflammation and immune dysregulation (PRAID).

For the CDR3, the DNA is TGTGCCAGCAGCTTAGTTGGTGGATCCTACGAGCAGTACTTC. The encoded protein is CASSLVGGSYEQYF. The chain is built from TRBV11-2 and TRBJ2-7; D call uncertain. CDR1 and CDR2 from the germline V gene are SGHAT and FQNNGV. Deletions cut 1 base from V and 1 base from J, with 8 bases between. This CDR3 contains 14 residues.

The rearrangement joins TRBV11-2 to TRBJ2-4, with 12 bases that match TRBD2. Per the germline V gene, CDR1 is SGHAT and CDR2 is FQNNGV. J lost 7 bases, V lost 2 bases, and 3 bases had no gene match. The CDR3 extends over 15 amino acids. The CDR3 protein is CASSLTSGGLNIQYF. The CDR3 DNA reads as TGTGCCAGCAGCTTAACTAGCGGGGGGCTCAACATTCAGTACTTC.

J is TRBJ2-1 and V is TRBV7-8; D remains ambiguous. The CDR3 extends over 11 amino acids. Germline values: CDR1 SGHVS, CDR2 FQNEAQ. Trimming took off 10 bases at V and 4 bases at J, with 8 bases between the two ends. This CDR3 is CAIRPYNEQFF. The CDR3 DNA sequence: TGTGCCATACGCCCATACAATGAGCAGTTCTTC. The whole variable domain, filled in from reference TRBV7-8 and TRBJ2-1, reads GAGVSQSPRYKVAKRGQDVALRCDPISGHVSLFWYQQALGQGPEFLTYFQNEAQLDKSGLPSDRFFAERPEGSVSTLKIQRTQQEDSAVYLCAIRPYNEQFFGPGTRLTVL.

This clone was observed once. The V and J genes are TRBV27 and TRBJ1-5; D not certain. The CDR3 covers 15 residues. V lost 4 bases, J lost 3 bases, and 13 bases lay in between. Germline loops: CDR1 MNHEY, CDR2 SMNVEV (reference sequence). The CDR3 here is CASSSLLSPNQPQHF. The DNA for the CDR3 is TGTGCCAGCAGTTCTCTCCTCTCCCCCAATCAGCCCCAGCATTTT.

The CDR3: CASSFGLTEANYGYTF. CDR3 coding DNA: TGTGCCAGCAGCTTCGGTCTGACAGAAGCTAACTATGGCTACACCTTC. The chain couples TRBV5-6 to TRBJ1-2; D perhaps matches TRBD1 (5 bases). This CDR3 comprises 16 residues. The V end was cut by 2 bases, the J end by 0 bases, with 14 bases between. The germline V gene has CDR1 SGHDT and CDR2 YYEEEE.

CDR3 residues: CASSLVVHEQFF. For the CDR3, the DNA is TGTGCCAGCAGCTTGGTTGTCCATGAGCAGTTCTTC. The chain is built from TRBV5-8 and TRBJ2-1, with D uncertain. Trimming left V 0 bases short and J 8 bases short, with 6 bases between. The CDR3 has 12 residues. Per germline, CDR1 SGHTS and CDR2 YDEGEE.

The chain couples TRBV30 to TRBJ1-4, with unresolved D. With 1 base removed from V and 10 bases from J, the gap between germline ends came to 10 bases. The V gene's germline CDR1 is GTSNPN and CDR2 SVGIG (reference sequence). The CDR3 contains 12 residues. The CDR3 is CAWSGIPGKLFF. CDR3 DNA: TGTGCCTGGAGTGGTATCCCTGGAAAACTGTTTTTT.

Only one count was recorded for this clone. The DNA of the CDR3 is TGTGCCAGCAGCCAAGAGGCGGGGTTGAACACTGAAGCTTTCTTT. Protein product: CASSQEAGLNTEAFF. The rearrangement uses TRBV14 and TRBJ1-1; no reliable D call. CDR1 and CDR2 (germline): SGHDN, FVKESK. The V end was cut by 0 bases, the J end by 0 bases, with 8 bases between. The CDR3 is 15 amino acids.

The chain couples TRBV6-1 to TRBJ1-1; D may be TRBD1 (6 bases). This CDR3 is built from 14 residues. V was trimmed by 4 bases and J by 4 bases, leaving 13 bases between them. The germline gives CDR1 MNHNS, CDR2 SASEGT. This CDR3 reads CASSADLGATEAFF. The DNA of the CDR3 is TGTGCCAGCAGTGCGGACCTGGGGGCCACTGAAGCTTTCTTT.

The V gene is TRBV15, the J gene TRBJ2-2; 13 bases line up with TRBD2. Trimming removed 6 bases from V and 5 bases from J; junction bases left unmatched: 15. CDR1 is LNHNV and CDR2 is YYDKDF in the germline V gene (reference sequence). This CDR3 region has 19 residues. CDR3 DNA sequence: TGTGCCACCAGTATCCCGGGACTAGCGGGATTAAGTGTGACCGGGGAGCTGTTTTTT. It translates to CATSIPGLAGLSVTGELFF.

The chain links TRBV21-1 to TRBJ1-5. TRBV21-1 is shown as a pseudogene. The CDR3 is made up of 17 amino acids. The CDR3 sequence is CASSKAVRTCSNQPQHF. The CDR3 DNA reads TGTGCCAGCAGCAAAGCGGTCAGGACGTGTAGCAATCAGCCCCAGCATTTT.

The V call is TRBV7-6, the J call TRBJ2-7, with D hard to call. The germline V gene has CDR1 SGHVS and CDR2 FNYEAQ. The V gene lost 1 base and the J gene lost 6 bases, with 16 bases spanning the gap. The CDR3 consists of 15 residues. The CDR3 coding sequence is TGTGCCAGCAGCTTAGGGTCGTCCCTCGCCTCCGAGCAGTACTTC. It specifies CASSLGSSLASEQYF. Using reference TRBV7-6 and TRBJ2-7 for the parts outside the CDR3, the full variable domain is GAGVSQSPRYKVTKRGQDVALRCDPISGHVSLYWYRQALGQGPEFLTYFNYEAQQDKSGLPNDRFSAERPEGSISTLTIQRTEQRDSAMYRCASSLGSSLASEQYFGPGTRLTVT.